This is a list of T cell receptor beta chains from one sample in a study of T cell repertoires in cytomegalovirus infection. TCRdb itself ran the reads through MiXCR, one entry per CDR3 protein. The sample has roughly 800,000 distinct CDR3 sequences; approximately 32% are singletons. These receptors have no known antigen. The sequencing here drew on cultured CD8+ T cells from PBMCs, taken from culture after CMV antigen stimulation. The source of these receptors is a human donor in good health (CMV status not recorded). Some clones in this sample may be carry-over from other donors' samples. Each CDR3 is given with its conserved first and last residue. The order of the fields is clone size, J gene, D gene, V gene, CDR3 protein, CDR3 DNA. The D gene is left open where the match is weak. A row's size may be missing; if present it is once, few, many or a size class.

- TRBJ2-1 - TRBV4-2 CASSPGLTSYNEQFF TGTGCCAGCAGCCCGGGACTTACCTCCTACAATGAGCAGTTCTTC
few TRBJ2-1 TRBD2 TRBV7-2 CASSKDRGGFSYNEQFF TGTGCCAGCAGCAAAGACCGGGGGGGATTCTCCTACAATGAGCAGTTCTTC
once TRBJ2-2 TRBD1 TRBV6-5 CASSTGTGVTWTGELFF TGTGCCAGCAGTACGGGGACAGGGGTGACTTGGACCGGGGAGCTGTTTTTT
- TRBJ2-7 - TRBV6-5 CASSHPEGRVYEQYF TGTGCCAGCAGTCACCCTGAGGGGAGAGTTTACGAGCAGTACTTC
- TRBJ2-1 TRBD2 TRBV6-2/TRBV6-3 CASGSLTSGHYNEQFF TGTGCCAGCGGATCGTTGACTAGCGGACACTACAATGAGCAGTTCTTC
few TRBJ1-2 - TRBV29-1 CSVEARDYGYTF TGCAGCGTTGAAGCCAGGGACTATGGCTACACCTTC
- TRBJ1-2 - TRBV5-8 CASSVTGHTF TGTGCCAGCAGCGTCACAGGGCACACCTTC
- TRBJ1-1 TRBD1 TRBV6-6 CASSQLTGTEAFF TGTGCCAGCAGCCAATTGACAGGGACTGAAGCTTTCTTT
few TRBJ1-1 TRBD1 TRBV19 CASKGARKAFF TGTGCCAGTAAGGGGGCCAGAAAAGCTTTCTTT
many TRBJ1-6 - TRBV7-6 CASSFGRAGKVNSPLHF TGTGCCAGCAGCTTCGGGAGAGCAGGGAAGGTTAATTCACCCCTCCACTTT
few TRBJ2-1 - TRBV7-9 CASSFTTGRYNEQFF TGTGCCAGCAGCTTCACGACAGGGAGGTACAATGAGCAGTTCTTC